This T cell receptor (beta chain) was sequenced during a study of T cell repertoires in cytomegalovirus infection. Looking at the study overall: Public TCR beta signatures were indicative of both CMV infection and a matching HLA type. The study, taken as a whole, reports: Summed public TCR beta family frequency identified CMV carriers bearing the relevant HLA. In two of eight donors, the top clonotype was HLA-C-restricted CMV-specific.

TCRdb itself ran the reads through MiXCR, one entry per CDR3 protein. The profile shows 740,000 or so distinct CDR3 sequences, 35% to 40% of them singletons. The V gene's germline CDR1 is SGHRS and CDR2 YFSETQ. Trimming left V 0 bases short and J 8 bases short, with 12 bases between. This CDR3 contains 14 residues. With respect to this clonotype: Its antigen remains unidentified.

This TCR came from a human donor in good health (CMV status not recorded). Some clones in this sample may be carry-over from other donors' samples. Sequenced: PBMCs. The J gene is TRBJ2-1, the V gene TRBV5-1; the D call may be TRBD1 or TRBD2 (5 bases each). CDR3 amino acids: CASSLEAGDDEQFF. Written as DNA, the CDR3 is TGCGCCAGCAGCTTGGAAGCCGGGGACGATGAGCAGTTCTTC.